Listed below are T cell receptor beta chains from one sample, sequenced in a study of blood T cell repertoires in COVID-19. Clones were read by immunoSEQ multiplex PCR, and TCRdb kept only the in-frame ones, dropping some. The data hold some 150,000 clones, with approximately 81% observed a single time. Sequenced sample: peripheral blood. The receptors were sampled from a human donor in a cohort sampled during active COVID-19. Each CDR3 is given with its conserved first and last residue. A row's size may be missing; if present it is once, few, many or a size class.

abundance: NA
j_gene: TRBJ1-1
v_gene: TRBV27
CDR3aa: CASSSRGVAEAFF

abundance: NA
j_gene: TRBJ1-5
v_gene: TRBV19
CDR3aa: CASSLTTGGSNQPQHF

abundance: NA
j_gene: TRBJ1-2
v_gene: TRBV5-6
CDR3aa: CASSLGALGYTF

abundance: NA
j_gene: TRBJ1-4
v_gene: TRBV15
CDR3aa: CATSRDQGLGEKLFF

abundance: NA
j_gene: TRBJ2-1
v_gene: TRBV9
CDR3aa: CASSTTGVSYNEQFF

abundance: few
j_gene: TRBJ2-3
v_gene: TRBV27
CDR3aa: CASTGVGRGRLDTQYF

abundance: NA
j_gene: TRBJ1-5
v_gene: TRBV4-3
CDR3aa: CASSQEARQPQHF

abundance: few
j_gene: TRBJ2-1
v_gene: TRBV20-1
CDR3aa: CSASKTSGSEQFF

abundance: NA
j_gene: TRBJ2-1
v_gene: TRBV29-1
CDR3aa: CSVEDETGKSYNEQFF

abundance: once
j_gene: TRBJ2-5
v_gene: TRBV28
CDR3aa: CASSLSTVYQETQYF

abundance: NA
j_gene: TRBJ1-2
v_gene: TRBV5-4
CDR3aa: CASRSKGALAYGYTF

abundance: NA
j_gene: TRBJ2-5
v_gene: TRBV11-2
CDR3aa: CASGPGQGGETQYF

abundance: NA
j_gene: TRBJ2-1
v_gene: TRBV7-8
CDR3aa: CASSLGQGAGEQFF

abundance: NA
j_gene: TRBJ1-3
v_gene: TRBV9
CDR3aa: CASSVAGGSSGNTIYF

abundance: NA
j_gene: TRBJ1-4
v_gene: TRBV6-5
CDR3aa: CASSPLATNEKLFF

abundance: NA
j_gene: TRBJ2-1
v_gene: TRBV2
CDR3aa: CASSDPQRKGEQFF

abundance: NA
j_gene: TRBJ1-2
v_gene: TRBV7-2
CDR3aa: CASSLGRGGYTF

abundance: once
j_gene: TRBJ2-7
v_gene: TRBV6-2/TRBV6-3
CDR3aa: CASSQAGLAGAYEQYF

abundance: NA
j_gene: TRBJ2-5
v_gene: TRBV5-5
CDR3aa: CASSWPPETQYF

abundance: NA
j_gene: TRBJ2-1
v_gene: TRBV5-1
CDR3aa: CASSLGGGQVTMNEQFF

abundance: NA
j_gene: TRBJ2-5
v_gene: TRBV18
CDR3aa: CASSPRGGSEETQYF

abundance: NA
j_gene: TRBJ1-5
v_gene: TRBV6-5
CDR3aa: CASKREEQPQHF

abundance: NA
j_gene: TRBJ2-6
v_gene: TRBV19
CDR3aa: CASSLLPTGVSSGANVLTF

abundance: NA
j_gene: TRBJ2-6
v_gene: TRBV11-3
CDR3aa: CASSFGGSGANVLTF

abundance: few
j_gene: TRBJ2-2
v_gene: TRBV28
CDR3aa: CASNQLPGTANTGELFF

abundance: NA
j_gene: TRBJ2-2
v_gene: TRBV5-1
CDR3aa: CASSLGQGRGVAGELFF

abundance: NA
j_gene: TRBJ2-7
v_gene: TRBV18
CDR3aa: CASGRESWEQYF

abundance: NA
j_gene: TRBJ2-1
v_gene: TRBV7-3
CDR3aa: CASSLALTSGLVGNEQFF

abundance: NA
j_gene: TRBJ2-3
v_gene: TRBV7-3
CDR3aa: CASSLTRLDTQYF

abundance: NA
j_gene: TRBJ2-1
v_gene: TRBV7-2
CDR3aa: CASSLRGTSGGNNEQFF

abundance: NA
j_gene: TRBJ1-4
v_gene: TRBV5-1
CDR3aa: CASSLEGGEKLFF

abundance: NA
j_gene: TRBJ2-2
v_gene: TRBV7-8
CDR3aa: CASSPVAGELFF

abundance: few
j_gene: TRBJ2-2
v_gene: TRBV20-1
CDR3aa: CSASGQYTGELFF

abundance: NA
j_gene: TRBJ1-5
v_gene: TRBV30
CDR3aa: CAWSGRTGGFQPQHF

abundance: NA
j_gene: TRBJ2-1
v_gene: TRBV4-1
CDR3aa: CASSQGGAGGYNEQFF

abundance: once
j_gene: TRBJ2-2
v_gene: TRBV5-4
CDR3aa: CASSSATDTGELFF

abundance: NA
j_gene: TRBJ1-2
v_gene: TRBV5-1
CDR3aa: CASSLGEVGNYGYTF

abundance: NA
j_gene: TRBJ2-5
v_gene: TRBV19
CDR3aa: CASSPGLAGLETQYF

abundance: NA
j_gene: TRBJ2-3
v_gene: TRBV18
CDR3aa: CASSPGGAGDTQYF

abundance: NA
j_gene: TRBJ1-1
v_gene: TRBV7-8
CDR3aa: CASSLLDRQNFWNTEAFF

abundance: NA
j_gene: TRBJ2-5
v_gene: TRBV7-2
CDR3aa: CASSLRVQETQYF

abundance: few
j_gene: TRBJ2-1
v_gene: TRBV12-5
CDR3aa: CASGLGTSGGAQEQFF

abundance: NA
j_gene: TRBJ2-3
v_gene: TRBV28
CDR3aa: CASSLKRDTQYF

abundance: NA
j_gene: TRBJ2-1
v_gene: TRBV4-2
CDR3aa: CASSQDVGGGISYNEQFF

abundance: NA
j_gene: TRBJ2-5
v_gene: TRBV7-3
CDR3aa: CASSWRGGETQYF

abundance: NA
j_gene: TRBJ2-5
v_gene: TRBV7-2
CDR3aa: CASTERGGAVFQETQYF

abundance: NA
j_gene: TRBJ1-6
v_gene: TRBV4-2
CDR3aa: CASSQDPAGAINSPLHF

abundance: NA
j_gene: TRBJ2-5
v_gene: TRBV5-8
CDR3aa: CASSLGQGFQETQYF

abundance: NA
j_gene: TRBJ2-1
v_gene: TRBV9
CDR3aa: CASSVGGRWSYNEQFF

abundance: NA
j_gene: TRBJ2-7
v_gene: TRBV29-1
CDR3aa: CSVSIDFYEQYF

abundance: NA
j_gene: TRBJ2-5
v_gene: TRBV10-2
CDR3aa: CASSGTGVGKETQYF

abundance: NA
j_gene: TRBJ1-2
v_gene: TRBV9
CDR3aa: CASSGGSGDYGYTF

abundance: NA
j_gene: TRBJ2-1
v_gene: TRBV19
CDR3aa: CASSPPGGAYNEQFF

abundance: NA
j_gene: TRBJ1-2
v_gene: TRBV6-6
CDR3aa: CASSSGTGGYTF